This T cell receptor beta chain was identified in a study of OX40 agonist ivuxolimab in advanced cancers. In terms of the full investigation: Ivuxolimab was a fully human IgG2 agonistic monoclonal antibody targeting the costimulatory receptor OX40 (CD134). Intravenous ivuxolimab was administered to patients every 2 weeks at six dose levels: 0.01, 0.1, 0.3, 1.5, 3 and 10 mg/kg. Of the approximately 50 patients in dose escalation, some 20 had hepatocellular carcinoma, about 15 had melanoma, 9 had renal cell carcinoma and 9 had head and neck cancer. In the dose-escalation cohort, nearly 85% of patients were male, and the mean age was around 60 years with a range of roughly 20 to 80. Prior anti-PD-1, anti-PD-L1 or anti-CTLA-4 therapy was permitted, and checkpoint inhibitors had been received by approximately 39% of dose-escalation patients. Partial responses occurred in three dose-escalation patients: two with cutaneous melanoma and one with hepatocellular carcinoma. Peripheral TCRbeta sequencing was intended to test whether TCR sequence diversity was altered and clonal T-cell expansion was caused by ivuxolimab. The paper reports the monotherapy dose-escalation portion (N = 52 patients) of the phase I ivuxolimab trial.

Genomic DNA was isolated from the sorted cells so that the TCRbeta CDR3 region could be sequenced. The immunoSEQ Assay was used to sequence the TCRbeta CDR3 regions. What TCRdb holds here is the immuneACCESS table cut down to in-frame rearrangements. Part of the clones is not present; checked against another copy, under half of the missing clones reflect an unresolved V gene, and the others are unexplained. Present in this sample are about 43,000 clones, 86% of which were seen just once. The biggest ten clones account for about 15% of the sample. The trial excluded patients who had a history of autoimmune disease or were on systemic immunosuppression. Peripheral blood for TCR sequencing was drawn from every dose cohort at baseline, at cycle 4 day 1 and at cycle 7 day 1. The samples were taken from a phase I, first-in-human, multicenter, open-label dose-escalation trial of ivuxolimab. Adults with locally advanced or metastatic head and neck squamous cell, hepatocellular, melanoma or renal cell carcinoma were enrolled in the trial. Before TCR sequencing, CD4+ T cells and CD8+ T cells from peripheral blood were sorted into separate populations.

This clone was counted only a few times. The clone's antigen remains unknown. Nothing much larger sits one base from this clone, and base qualities are not available. The CDR3 runs 13 amino acids, cysteine and phenylalanine included. The only DNA kept is the CDR3, 39 bases in frame from the first base. Cut back by 3 bases and 4 bases, the V and J ends lie 9 bases apart. From the germline V gene, CDR1 is SGHDN and CDR2 is FVKESK. Study-wide conclusions, independent of this receptor: After ivuxolimab, CD8+ T cells had more expanded clones than CD4+ T cells on average. Which antigens the clonally expanded peripheral T cells were specific for was not determined. Low levels of normalized T-cell clonal expansion were also seen in some nonresponding patients. Clonal expansion of both CD4+ and CD8+ blood T cells was observed from baseline to week 6 at doses 0.1 to 3.0 mg/kg. In the 0.1-3.0 mg/kg groups, partial responders had among the lowest normalized peripheral clonal expansion, particularly in CD8+ T cells.

The sequencing here drew on CD4+ or CD8+ T cells sorted from blood, taken in a trial of the OX40 agonist ivuxolimab. This receptor was taken from an adult with an advanced solid tumor such as melanoma, head and neck, liver or kidney cancer. The rearrangement combines TRBV14 with TRBJ2-5, with TRBD2 as a weak D call on 5 bases. The base sequence is TGTGCCAGCAGCCAGTGGGAGAGAGAGACCCAGTACTTC. This sequence encodes CASSQWERETQYF.